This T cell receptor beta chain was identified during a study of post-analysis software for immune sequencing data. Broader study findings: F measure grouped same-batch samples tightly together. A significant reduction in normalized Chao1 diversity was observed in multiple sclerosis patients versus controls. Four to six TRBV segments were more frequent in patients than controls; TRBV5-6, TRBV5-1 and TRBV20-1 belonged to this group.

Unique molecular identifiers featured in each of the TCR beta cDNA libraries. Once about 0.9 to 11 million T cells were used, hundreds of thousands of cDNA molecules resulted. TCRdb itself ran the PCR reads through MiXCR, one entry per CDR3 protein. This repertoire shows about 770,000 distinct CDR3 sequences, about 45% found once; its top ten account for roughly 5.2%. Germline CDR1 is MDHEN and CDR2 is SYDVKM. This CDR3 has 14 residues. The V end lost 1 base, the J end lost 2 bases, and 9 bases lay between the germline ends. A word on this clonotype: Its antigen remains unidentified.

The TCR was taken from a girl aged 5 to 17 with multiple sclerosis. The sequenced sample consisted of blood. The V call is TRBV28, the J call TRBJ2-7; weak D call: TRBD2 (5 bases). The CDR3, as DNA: TGTGCCAGCAGTTTATCAGTGGGAGCCTACGAGCAGTACTTC. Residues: CASSLSVGAYEQYF.